The clone carrying this T cell receptor beta chain was recorded a few times. Antigen unknown. Germline V gives CDR1 MNHNY, CDR2 SVGAGI (reference sequence). V was cut by 5 bases and J by 8 bases, with 21 bases left in between. The length of the CDR3 is 16 residues. Running of the v3.0 immunoSEQ assay took place at survey level. Sequencing was performed with immunoSEQ multiplex PCR; in TCRdb, only in-frame clones are kept and a portion is missing. The sample lists around 15,000 clones; 88% were seen once. Treated in the United States were all of the participants with HIV. This sample was included in a study of long-term antiretroviral therapy in people with HIV. General study findings and limits: Every time point showed a repertoire led by clones expanded before ART.

This TCR came from a man between 50 and 59 years old with HIV. The chain carries TRBV6-6 and TRBJ2-2; D gene uncertain. The sample was unsorted PBMCs, taken 6.9 years after starting antiretroviral therapy. The CDR3 DNA reads TGTGCCAGCAGTCCCCGTACTCCGCGAACACCGGGGGAGCTGTTTTTT. It yields the protein CASSPRTPRTPGELFF.